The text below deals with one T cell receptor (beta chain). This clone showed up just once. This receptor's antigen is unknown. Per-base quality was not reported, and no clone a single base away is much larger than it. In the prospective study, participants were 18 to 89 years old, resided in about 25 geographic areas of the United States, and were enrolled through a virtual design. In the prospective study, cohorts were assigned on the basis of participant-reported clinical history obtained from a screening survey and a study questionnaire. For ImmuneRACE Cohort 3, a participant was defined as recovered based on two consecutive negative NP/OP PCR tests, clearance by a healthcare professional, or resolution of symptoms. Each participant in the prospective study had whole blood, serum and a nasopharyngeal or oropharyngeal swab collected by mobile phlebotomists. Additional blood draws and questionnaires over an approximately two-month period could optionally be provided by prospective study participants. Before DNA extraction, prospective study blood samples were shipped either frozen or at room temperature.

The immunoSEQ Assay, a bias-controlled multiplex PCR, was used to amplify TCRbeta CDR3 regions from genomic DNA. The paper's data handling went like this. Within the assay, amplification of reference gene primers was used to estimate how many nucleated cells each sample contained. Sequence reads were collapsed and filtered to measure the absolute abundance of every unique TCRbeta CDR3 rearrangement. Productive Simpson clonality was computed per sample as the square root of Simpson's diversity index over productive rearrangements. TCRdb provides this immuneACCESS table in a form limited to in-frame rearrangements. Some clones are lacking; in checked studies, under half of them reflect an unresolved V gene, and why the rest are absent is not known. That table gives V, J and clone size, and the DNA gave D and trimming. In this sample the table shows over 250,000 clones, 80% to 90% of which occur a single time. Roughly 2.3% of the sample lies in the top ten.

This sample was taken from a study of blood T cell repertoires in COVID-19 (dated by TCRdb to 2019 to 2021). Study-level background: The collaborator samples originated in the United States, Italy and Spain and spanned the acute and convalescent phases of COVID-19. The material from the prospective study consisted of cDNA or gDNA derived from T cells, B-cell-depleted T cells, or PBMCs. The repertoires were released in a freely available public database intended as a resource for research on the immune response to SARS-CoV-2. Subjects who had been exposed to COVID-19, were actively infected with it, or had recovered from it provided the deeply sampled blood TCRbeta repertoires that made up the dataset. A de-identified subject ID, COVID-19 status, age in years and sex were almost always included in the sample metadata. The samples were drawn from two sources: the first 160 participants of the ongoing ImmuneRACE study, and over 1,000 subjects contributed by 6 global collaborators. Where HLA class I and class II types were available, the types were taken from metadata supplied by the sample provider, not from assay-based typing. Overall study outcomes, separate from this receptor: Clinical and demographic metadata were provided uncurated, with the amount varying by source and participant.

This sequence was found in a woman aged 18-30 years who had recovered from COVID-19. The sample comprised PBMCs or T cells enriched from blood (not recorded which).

In nucleotide form, the sequence is TGTGCCAGCAGCTTAAATGGCGGCAGCCCTAATGAAAAACTGTTTTTT. It is translated as CASSLNGGSPNEKLFF. The sequence joins TRBV7-6 to TRBJ1-4, with the D gene too uncertain to name. Trimming costs V 2 bases and J 3 bases, and their ends lie 13 bases apart. Spanning cysteine to phenylalanine, the CDR3 consists of 16 amino acids. Only the CDR3 DNA stays, 48 bases, in frame from base 1. Looking up the germline V gene yields CDR1 SGHVS and CDR2 FNYEAQ.